What follows are 32 T cell receptor beta chains derived from one specimen sequenced in a study of vaccination effects on CD4 cells after COVID-19. Prior to sequencing, the ViraFEST assay stimulated PBMC with viral peptide pools, which expanded the antigen-specific CD4+ T cells. Researchers isolated CD4+ T cells once approximately 10 days of culture had elapsed. Subjects were given two BNT162b2 or mRNA-1273 vaccine doses. No antigen has been identified for these receptors. The method was immunoSEQ multiplex PCR; TCRdb's version includes in-frame clones alone and lacks a portion of them. The table has over 80,000 clones, roughly 80% seen once. The material sequenced was CD4+ T cells from PBMCs cultured with HCoV-OC43 spike peptides, taken after COVID-19 vaccination. The subset: HCoV-OC43 spike overlapping peptide pool stimulation. The receptors were gathered from a human donor who received a COVID-19 vaccine.

The rearrangement uses TRBV20-1 and TRBJ1-3; D is unresolved. This CDR3 comprises 11 residues. The germline CDR1 and CDR2 sequences are DFQATT and SNEGSKA (reference sequence). V was trimmed by 4 bases and J by 4 bases, leaving 5 bases between them. Here the CDR3 reads CSATKGNTIYF. The CDR3 DNA is TGCAGTGCTACTAAAGGAAACACCATATATTTT.

V is TRBV6-6 and J is TRBJ1-5; D ambiguous. Germline V gene sequence: CDR1 MNHNY, CDR2 SVGAGI (reference sequence). The CDR3 is 15 amino acids. V lost 2 bases to trimming and J lost 0 bases, with 8 bases between them. For the CDR3, the DNA is TGTGCCAGCAGTTACGGACTGATTAGCAATCAGCCCCAGCATTTT. Translating gives CASSYGLISNQPQHF.

This clone has only a few counts. The rearrangement joins TRBV5-1 to TRBJ2-2; TRBD1 aligns across 11 bases. Germline loops: CDR1 SGHRS, CDR2 YFSETQ. Trimming removed 0 bases from V and 3 bases from J; junction bases left unmatched: 10. The CDR3 covers 19 residues. CDR3 DNA: TGCGCCAGCAGCTTGGAACCCTCCGGGACAGGGGGAGACACCGGGGAGCTGTTTTTT. Translating it yields CASSLEPSGTGGDTGELFF.

The chain employs TRBV10-2 and TRBJ1-6; a weak D match, TRBD1 (5 bases). From germline, CDR1 is WSHSY and CDR2 SAAADI. The CDR3 extends over 14 amino acids. Deletions cut 4 bases from V and 7 bases from J, with 11 bases between. CDR3 coding DNA: TGCGCCAGCAGTGGACAGAGGGAAAATTCACCCCTCCACTTT. It codes for CASSGQRENSPLHF.

This clone came up once. Other DNA sequences within the sample encode an identical CDR3. V usage is TRBV18 and J usage is TRBJ2-5, with a tentative D call TRBD1 (5 bases). Germline CDR1 reads KGHSH; CDR2 reads LQKENI. Trimming removed 1 base from V and 2 bases from J, with 5 bases in between. The CDR3 is 13 amino acids. The CDR3 sequence is CASSPQGQETQYF. The CDR3 nucleotides read TGTGCCAGCTCACCACAGGGGCAAGAGACCCAGTACTTC. The full variable domain, with the rest looked up from reference TRBV18 and TRBJ2-5, is NAGVMQNPRHLVRRRGQEARLRCSPMKGHSHVYWYRQLPEEGLKFMVYLQKENIIDESGMPKERFSAEFPKEGPSILRIQQVVRGDSAAYFCASSPQGQETQYFGPGTRLLVL.

This clone showed up just once. The chain has TRBV9 and TRBJ1-4; D remains unclear. The CDR3 has 15 residues. Germline CDR1 reads SGDLS; CDR2 reads YYNGEE. V lost 0 bases to trimming and J lost 0 bases, with 6 bases between them. The CDR3 loop reads CASSVVASTNEKLFF. The CDR3 nucleotides are TGTGCCAGCAGCGTAGTGGCGTCAACTAATGAAAAACTGTTTTTT.

V usage is TRBV4-2 and J usage is TRBJ1-3, with 8 bases fitting TRBD1. The junction had 4 bases not matched to a gene; V was cut back by 0 bases and J by 0 bases. The CDR3 consists of 17 residues. The germline V gene encodes CDR1 LGHNA and CDR2 YNFKEQ. As DNA, the CDR3 is TGTGCCAGCAGCCAAGAAGTTGGACAGGGCTCTGGAAACACCATATATTTT. Its protein is CASSQEVGQGSGNTIYF.

The gene calls are TRBV5-1 and TRBJ2-3, with a tentative D call TRBD1 (6 bases). Looked up from germline, CDR1 is SGHRS and CDR2 is YFSETQ. Trimming took 2 bases from V and 4 from J, leaving 11 bases between them. This CDR3 spans 14 amino acids. The DNA for the CDR3 is TGCGCCAGCAGCTTACAGGGTGGTGCAGATACGCAGTATTTT. Translating gives CASSLQGGADTQYF.

The count of this clone is one. The gene calls are TRBV5-1 and TRBJ1-2; 10 bases map to TRBD1. The V segment lost 0 bases and the J segment 4 bases; nucleotides outside the gene matches: 6. The CDR3 loop spans 16 amino acids. CDR1 and CDR2 (germline): SGHRS, YFSETQ. The CDR3 region has the DNA TGCGCCAGCAGCTTGGGGCAGGGGACAGGGGCCTATGGCTACACCTTC. It is translated as CASSLGQGTGAYGYTF. Drawing the rest from reference TRBV5-1 and TRBJ1-2, the complete variable domain is KAGVTQTPRYLIKTRGQQVTLSCSPISGHRSVSWYQQTPGQGLQFLFEYFSETQRNKGNFPGRFSGRQFSNSRSEMNVSTLELGDSALYLCASSLGQGTGAYGYTFGSGTRLTVV.

Only one count was recorded for this clone. The J gene is TRBJ2-3, the V gene TRBV7-2, with TRBD2 as a possible D gene (6 bases). This CDR3 spans 15 amino acids. Germline V gene sequence: CDR1 SGHTA, CDR2 FQGNSA. With 5 bases removed from V and 2 bases from J, the gap between germline ends came to 14 bases. The CDR3: CASSPGTFYTDTQYF. In DNA form, the CDR3 reads TGTGCCAGCAGCCCCGGGACTTTCTACACAGATACGCAGTATTTT.

The CDR3 DNA is TGTGCCAGCTCACCATATGGCCCCCAAAGGAGCTACAATGAGCAGTTCTTC. Protein product: CASSPYGPQRSYNEQFF. The chain links TRBV18 to TRBJ2-1; D is unclear. Germline lookup yields CDR1 KGHSH and CDR2 LQKENI. Trimming took 2 bases from V and 3 from J, leaving 17 bases between them. The CDR3 is 17 residues long.

The V call is TRBV7-7, the J call TRBJ2-3; 9 nucleotides agree with TRBD2. The CDR3 sequence is 15 residues long. CDR1 is SSHAT and CDR2 is FNYEAQ in the germline V gene (reference sequence). The junction had 4 bases not matched to a gene; V was cut back by 1 base and J by 5 bases. The CDR3 protein is CASSLGLADLDTQYF. The CDR3 DNA sequence: TGTGCCAGCAGCTTAGGACTAGCGGATCTAGATACGCAGTATTTT.

The chain couples TRBV28 to TRBJ1-2, with D possibly being TRBD1 (6 bases). The CDR3 is made up of 15 amino acids. Trimming took 6 bases from V and 6 from J, leaving 20 bases between them. In germline, CDR1 is MDHEN, CDR2 SYDVKM. The CDR3 bases are TGTGCCAGCAGCCCTGGTAACAGGGAAAGAAATGGCTACACCTTC. Translating gives CASSPGNRERNGYTF.

This chain connects TRBV2 to TRBJ2-5, with 7 bases fitting TRBD1. The CDR3 length is 14 residues. The germline gives CDR1 SNHLY, CDR2 FYNNEI. V dropped 4 bases and J dropped 2; count of bases not matched to a gene: 4. As DNA, the CDR3 is TGTGCCAGCAGTGGGTGGACAGGACAAGAGACCCAGTACTTC. It codes for CASSGWTGQETQYF.

The chain links TRBV30 to TRBJ1-6; D might be TRBD1 (5 bases). The germline V and J ends were trimmed by 1 base and 0 bases, with 13 bases remaining between them. The CDR3 runs 17 residues. In germline, CDR1 is GTSNPN, CDR2 SVGIG (reference sequence). CDR3: CAWSGGRSSSYNSPLHF. CDR3 DNA: TGTGCCTGGAGTGGGGGACGGTCCAGCTCCTATAATTCACCCCTCCACTTT.

This chain uses TRBV24-1 with TRBJ2-1; TRBD2 aligns across 14 bases. The germline V gene has CDR1 KGHDR and CDR2 SFDVKD. V gave up 1 base and J gave up 9 bases; unmatched junction bases: 7. The CDR3 runs to 17 residues. The CDR3 loop is CATSDLRLAGGPGEQFF. CDR3 DNA sequence: TGTGCCACCAGTGATTTACGACTAGCGGGGGGGCCGGGTGAGCAGTTCTTC.

The chain joins TRBV7-2 to TRBJ1-3; D unresolved. CDR3 length: 14 residues. V was trimmed by 2 bases and J by 4 bases, leaving 9 bases between them. Germline V gene data show CDR1 as SGHTA and CDR2 as FQGNSA. CDR3 bases: TGTGCCAGCAGCTTAACCGGGCCCGGAAACACCATATATTTT. It encodes CASSLTGPGNTIYF.

This chain uses TRBV18 with TRBJ2-6, with 7 bases that match TRBD1. Trimming at V came to 4 bases and at J to 5 bases, leaving 2 bases not matched to a gene. The CDR3 runs to 14 residues. Germline lookup yields CDR1 KGHSH and CDR2 LQKENI. CDR3: CASSRDRWANVLTF. For the CDR3, the DNA is TGTGCCAGCTCACGGGACAGATGGGCCAACGTCCTGACTTTC.

This chain uses TRBV5-1 with TRBJ2-1; weak D call: TRBD2 (5 bases). The CDR3 runs 15 residues. Trimming cost V 4 bases and J 4 bases, with 15 bases left between them. From germline, CDR1 is SGHRS and CDR2 YFSETQ. CDR3 amino acids: CASSLGDGRYNEQFF. In nucleotides, the CDR3 is TGCGCCAGCAGCCTCGGGGATGGAAGGTACAATGAGCAGTTCTTC.

The V gene is TRBV5-1, the J gene TRBJ2-2; a weak D match, TRBD1 (5 bases). The CDR3 extends over 14 amino acids. Germline-derived CDR1 and CDR2 are SGHRS and YFSETQ. The V end was cut by 0 bases, the J end by 6 bases, with 9 bases between. CDR3: CASSLGRAPGELFF. The CDR3, as DNA: TGCGCCAGCAGCTTGGGCAGGGCCCCCGGGGAGCTGTTTTTT.

The chain recombines TRBV11-1 with TRBJ2-2; 10 nucleotides align to TRBD1. Germline CDR1 and CDR2: SGHAT and FQDESV (reference sequence). The CDR3 is made up of 14 amino acids. Unmatched junction bases numbered 6, after V lost 8 bases and J lost 6 bases. CDR3 sequence (DNA): TGTGCCAGCGGCCGGGACAGGGGTCCCGGGGAGCTGTTTTTT. Its translation: CASGRDRGPGELFF.

The chain has TRBV24-1 and TRBJ2-3, with D possibly matching TRBD2 (5 bases). V was pared by 1 base and J by 11 bases, with 15 bases between. The CDR3 is 14 amino acids. Germline V lookup: CDR1 KGHDR, CDR2 SFDVKD. The CDR3 loop is CATSDLGGLDLQYF. The CDR3 region has the DNA TGTGCCACCAGTGATTTAGGTGGACTGGACTTGCAGTATTTT.

This clone was observed a handful of times. The gene calls are TRBV6-5 and TRBJ2-2, with D hard to call. This CDR3 is built from 13 residues. Germline values: CDR1 MNHEY, CDR2 SVGAGI. Trimming stripped 11 bases from V and 0 bases from J, with 10 bases between. CDR3 protein: CAGRKANTGELFF. The CDR3 DNA reads as TGTGCCGGAAGGAAGGCGAACACCGGGGAGCTGTTTTTT.

The V call is TRBV6-6, the J call TRBJ2-7; D ambiguous. The V gene's germline CDR1 is MNHNY and CDR2 SVGAGI (reference sequence). Trimming removed 8 bases at V and 2 bases at J, with 10 bases between. There are 12 residues in the CDR3. The DNA of the CDR3 is TGTGCCAGCGGTCTCGGTACCTACGAGCAGTACGTC. Translating gives CASGLGTYEQYV.

V gene TRBV5-1 combines with J gene TRBJ2-1; perhaps TRBD1 as D (6 bases). Trimming left V 0 bases short and J 4 bases short, with 20 bases between. The CDR3 sequence is 18 residues long. The germline CDR1 and CDR2 sequences are SGHRS and YFSETQ. The chain's CDR3 is CASSLALTGGLDYNEQFF. The CDR3 bases are TGCGCCAGCAGCTTGGCCCTGACAGGTGGATTAGATTACAATGAGCAGTTCTTC.

The V call is TRBV19, the J call TRBJ1-4; D is uncertain. The CDR3 has 14 amino acids. CDR1 is LNHDA and CDR2 is SQIVND in the germline V gene (reference sequence). Trimming removed 5 bases at V and 2 bases at J, with 9 bases between. The CDR3 coding sequence is TGTGCCAGTAGTCTCGGGCCGACTAATGAAAAACTGTTTTTT. This sequence encodes CASSLGPTNEKLFF.

V and J are TRBV30 and TRBJ1-4, with a possible D match to TRBD1 (6 bases). Germline values: CDR1 GTSNPN, CDR2 SVGIG (reference sequence). Between the trimmed V and J ends, which lost 2 bases and 7 bases, there was a span of 8 bases. The CDR3 runs to 12 residues. The CDR3 bases are TGTGCCTGGAGTTCAGGGGTTGAAAAACTGTTTTTT. Translated: CAWSSGVEKLFF.

The V call is TRBV6-5, the J call TRBJ1-5; D is perhaps TRBD1 (5 bases). Germline CDR1 reads MNHEY; CDR2 reads SVGAGI. The CDR3 is made up of 14 amino acids. Trimming took off 6 bases at V and 0 bases at J, with 9 bases between the two ends. CDR3 protein: CASRSGYSNQPQHF. In DNA, the CDR3 is TGTGCCAGCAGATCAGGGTATAGCAATCAGCCCCAGCATTTT.

V and J are TRBV2 and TRBJ1-6, with D maybe TRBD1 (5 bases). The ends were cut back, 6 bases at V and 11 bases at J, with 17 bases in the middle. Germline loops: CDR1 SNHLY, CDR2 FYNNEI. The CDR3 is made up of 14 amino acids. The CDR3 here is CASRAGTPGPPLHF. In DNA, the CDR3 is TGTGCCAGCAGGGCCGGGACCCCGGGCCCACCCCTCCACTTT.

This rearrangement joins TRBV5-1 to TRBJ2-2, with 13 bases that match TRBD2. The CDR3 is made up of 16 amino acids. Germline values: CDR1 SGHRS, CDR2 YFSETQ. V lost 0 bases, J lost 7 bases, and 3 bases stayed unmatched. For the CDR3, the DNA is TGCGCCAGCAGCTTGGAGACTAGCGGGGGGATCGGGGAGCTGTTTTTT. Translation gives CASSLETSGGIGELFF.

The chain has TRBV7-8 and TRBJ2-1; 10 nucleotides line up with TRBD1. The V and J ends lost 1 base and 9 bases, in that order; junction bases with no gene match: 3. CDR3 length equals 14 residues. In germline, CDR1 is SGHVS, CDR2 FQNEAQ. CDR3 amino acids: CASSLGQGAAEQFF. The DNA of the CDR3 is TGTGCCAGCAGCTTAGGACAGGGGGCGGCTGAGCAGTTCTTC.

This chain links TRBV27 with TRBJ2-2, with TRBD2 matching 10 bases. The CDR3 contains 14 residues. Germline-derived CDR1 and CDR2 are MNHEY and SMNVEV (reference sequence). V trimming: 7 bases; J trimming: 7 bases; junction bases outside the gene matches: 6. The chain's CDR3 is CASTKAGGLGELFF. CDR3 coding DNA: TGTGCCAGCACTAAAGCGGGGGGGCTCGGGGAGCTGTTTTTT.